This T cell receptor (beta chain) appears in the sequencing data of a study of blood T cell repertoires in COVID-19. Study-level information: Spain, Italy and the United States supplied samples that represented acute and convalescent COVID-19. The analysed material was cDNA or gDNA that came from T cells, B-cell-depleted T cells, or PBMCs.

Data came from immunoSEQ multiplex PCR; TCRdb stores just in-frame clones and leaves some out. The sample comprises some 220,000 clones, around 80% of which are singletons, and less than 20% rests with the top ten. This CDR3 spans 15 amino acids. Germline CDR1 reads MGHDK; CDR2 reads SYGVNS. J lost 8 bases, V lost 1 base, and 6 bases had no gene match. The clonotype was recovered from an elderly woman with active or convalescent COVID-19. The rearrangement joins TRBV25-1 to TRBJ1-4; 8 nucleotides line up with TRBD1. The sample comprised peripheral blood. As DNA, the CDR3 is TGTGCCAGCAGTGAATTCAGGGGGCGTAGGGAAAAACTGTTTTTT. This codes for CASSEFRGRREKLFF.